This T cell receptor beta chain stems from a study of cytomegalovirus exposure and HLA in healthy donors. Overall study context: Within the Caucasian-associated ancestry cluster were roughly 81% of the approximately 370 genotyped donors.

A word on this clone: Its antigen is unknown.

The study, taken as a whole, reports: According to an earlier analysis, most TCR beta V segments yielded productive rearrangements about 90% or about 30% of the time. Based on reports, TCR beta sequences accurately predicted HLA-A and HLA-B alleles for most subjects. Of the V segments, some could not be distinguished, including TRBV6-2 and TRBV6-3, and were excluded.

The junction had 10 bases not matched to a gene; V was cut back by 6 bases and J by 3 bases. Germline V lookup: CDR1 WSHSY, CDR2 SAAADI. The CDR3 has 15 amino acids. It was with 60 Vbeta and 13 Jbeta primers that the PCR ran. Generated by immunoSEQ multiplex PCR, the TCRdb table keeps only in-frame clones and is missing some. The data hold about 69,000 clones, with about 73% observed a single time. This chain uses TRBV10-2 with TRBJ2-7; 8 nucleotides agree with TRBD2. The TCR originated in a woman in her twenties or thirties in good health and CMV-seronegative. The sample comprised PBMCs. The CDR3 sequence: CASRRSLAENYEQYF. The DNA of the CDR3 is TGCGCCAGCAGGCGTTCACTAGCGGAAAACTACGAGCAGTACTTC.